The next 3 T cell receptor beta chains were all read from a single sample in a study of blood T cell repertoires in COVID-19 (dated by TCRdb to the early 2020s). Libraries were built with the immunoSEQ multiplex PCR assay. In its TCRdb copy, this immuneACCESS table keeps in-frame sequences only and misses some clones. Where compared with another copy, unresolved V genes explain less than half of these, and the others have no known cause. The sample data list fewer than 60,000 clones, and 89% of these were observed just once. The top ten constitute roughly 10% of the sample. The sequencing sample was made of peripheral blood. The receptors derive from an elderly man with active or convalescent COVID-19.

The genes are TRBV7-2 and TRBJ2-3; 11 bases are a match to TRBD2. CDR3 length: 19 residues. Germline V gene lookup returns CDR1 SGHTA and CDR2 FQGNSA. J was trimmed by 0 bases and V by 1 base; bases with no gene match: 9. The CDR3 nucleotides are TGTGCCAGCAGCTTAGAGGTCCTAGCGGGGGGTACTAGCACAGATACGCAGTATTTT. This gives the protein CASSLEVLAGGTSTDTQYF.

J is TRBJ1-1 and V is TRBV3-1 (or the pseudogene TRBV3-2); D might be TRBD1 (5 bases). Germline-derived CDR1 and CDR2 are LGHDT and YNNKEL (reference sequence). Trimming shortened V by 7 bases and J by 0 bases, and 9 bases separated the two germline ends. The CDR3 consists of 13 residues. The CDR3 region is CASKETVNTEAFF. DNA of the CDR3: TGTGCCAGCAAAGAGACAGTGAACACTGAAGCTTTCTTT.

The rearrangement uses TRBV11-3 and TRBJ2-2; TRBD1 might be the D (6 bases). The CDR3 extends over 14 amino acids. The germline V and J ends were trimmed by 4 bases and 6 bases, with 12 bases remaining between them. CDR1 SGHNT and CDR2 YENEEA come from the germline V gene. The CDR3 reads CASSYRVGAGELFF. CDR3 nucleotide sequence: TGTGCCAGCAGCTACAGGGTGGGGGCCGGGGAGCTGTTTTTT.